These 21 T cell receptor beta chains share one sample of origin, sequenced in a study of blood T cell repertoires in COVID-19. Here immunoSEQ multiplex PCR was the method, and the copy in TCRdb shows in-frame clones only, minus some. The data show 100,000 or so clones, 81% seen once. The sequencing input was peripheral blood. Receptor source: a man aged 80 or over with acute or convalescent COVID-19.

V is TRBV4-1 and J is TRBJ1-5; TRBD1 is a possible D gene (6 bases). Looked up from germline, CDR1 is MGHRA and CDR2 is YSYEKL. The CDR3 has 15 residues. V gave up 3 bases and J gave up 2 bases, with 11 bases separating them. This CDR3 reads CASSQIQGGNQPQHF. DNA for the CDR3: TGCGCCAGCAGCCAGATACAGGGTGGCAATCAGCCCCAGCATTTT.

The chain uses TRBV18 and TRBJ1-1; D might be TRBD1 (6 bases). Germline V CDR1 and CDR2: KGHSH, LQKENI. The V end was cut by 3 bases, the J end by 1 base, with 9 bases between. This CDR3 is 14 amino acids long. CDR3 loop: CASSPSRGNTEAFF. The CDR3 DNA reads TGTGCCAGCTCACCCTCCAGGGGGAACACTGAAGCTTTCTTT.

This chain joins TRBV5-1 and TRBJ1-1; a weak D match, TRBD1 (5 bases). The CDR3 has 15 amino acids. The germline V and J ends were trimmed by 0 bases and 7 bases, with 16 bases remaining between them. Germline lookup yields CDR1 SGHRS and CDR2 YFSETQ. The CDR3 nucleotides are TGCGCCAGCAGCTTGGGACAGACAGAGCGAGGTGAAGCTTTCTTT. It codes for CASSLGQTERGEAFF.

This chain joins TRBV6-2 or TRBV6-3 and TRBJ1-1, with no clear D. Trimming took off 2 bases at V and 0 bases at J, with 10 bases between the two ends. The CDR3 extends over 15 amino acids. The germline gives CDR1 MNHEY, CDR2 SVGEGT. CDR3 sequence reads: CASSYNTVLNTEAFF. The CDR3 DNA is TGTGCCAGCAGTTACAATACAGTGCTGAACACTGAAGCTTTCTTT.

This chain uses TRBV5-1 with TRBJ2-7; D might be TRBD1 (6 bases). The germline V gene encodes CDR1 SGHRS and CDR2 YFSETQ. The ends were cut back, 4 bases at V and 4 bases at J, with 12 bases in the middle. This CDR3 spans 13 amino acids. The CDR3 nucleotides are TGCGCCAGCAGCCCGGAAGGGGGTTACGAGCAGTACTTC. Encoded protein: CASSPEGGYEQYF.

The CDR3: CASSLDTGTYNEQFF. DNA for the CDR3: TGCGCCAGCAGCTTGGATACGGGGACCTACAATGAGCAGTTCTTC. This sequence joins TRBV5-1 and TRBJ2-1; D is possibly TRBD2 (5 bases). The CDR3 consists of 15 residues. The germline V gene has CDR1 SGHRS and CDR2 YFSETQ. Between the trimmed V and J ends, which lost 0 bases and 2 bases, there was a span of 9 bases.

The rearrangement uses TRBV19 and TRBJ2-7; TRBD1 aligns across 10 bases. V was pared by 5 bases and J by 0 bases, with 4 bases of the junction left unmatched. This CDR3 is built from 15 residues. Germline CDR1 and CDR2: LNHDA and SQIVND (reference sequence). The CDR3 DNA sequence: TGTGCCAGTAGTCCGGGACAGGGGAGCTCCTACGAGCAGTACTTC. It is translated as CASSPGQGSSYEQYF.

The count of this clone is one. The chain links TRBV25-1 to TRBJ2-1, with TRBD1 as a possible D gene (5 bases). V was trimmed by 5 bases and J by 0 bases, leaving 8 bases between them. The CDR3 is 14 amino acids. CDR1 is MGHDK, CDR2 SYGVNS, per germline. The CDR3 loop reads CASSRQSSYNEQFF. In DNA form, the CDR3 reads TGTGCCAGCAGTAGACAGAGCTCCTACAATGAGCAGTTCTTC.

This clone was counted between two and nine times. This sequence joins TRBV6-2 or TRBV6-3 and TRBJ2-2; 8 positions agree with TRBD1. V lost 5 bases, J lost 4 bases, and 9 bases stayed unmatched. Germline assignment: CDR1 MNHEY and CDR2 SVGEGT. CDR3 length equals 16 residues. This CDR3 is CASSRRQGTGTGELFF. DNA of the CDR3: TGTGCCAGCAGTCGCCGACAGGGGACAGGCACCGGGGAGCTGTTTTTT.

This clone was observed once. J is TRBJ2-2 and V is TRBV2; 9 positions agree with TRBD1. The CDR3 has 15 amino acids. J was trimmed by 2 bases and V by 5 bases; bases with no gene match: 3. Germline assignment: CDR1 SNHLY and CDR2 FYNNEI. As DNA, the CDR3 is TGTGCCAGCAGTCCGGACAGGGGAAACACCGGGGAGCTGTTTTTT. This translates into CASSPDRGNTGELFF. The variable domain in full, with the rest retrieved from reference TRBV2 and TRBJ2-2, is EPEVTQTPSHQVTQMGQEVILRCVPISNHLYFYWYRQILGQKVEFLVSFYNNEISEKSEIFDDQFSVERPDGSNFTLKIRSTKLEDSAMYFCASSPDRGNTGELFFGEGSRLTVL.

This chain uses TRBV18 with TRBJ2-3; perhaps TRBD2 as D (6 bases). The germline CDR1 and CDR2 sequences are KGHSH and LQKENI. V gave up 1 base and J gave up 6 bases, with 17 bases separating them. The CDR3 sequence is 16 residues long. For the CDR3, the DNA is TGTGCCAGCTCACCACGGAGGAGGGGCGTAAGTGATACGCAGTATTTT. Its protein is CASSPRRRGVSDTQYF.

The chain joins TRBV19 to TRBJ1-4; 10 nucleotides line up with TRBD1. The CDR3 is 14 residues long. Per the germline V gene, CDR1 is LNHDA and CDR2 is SQIVND (reference sequence). Trimming took 5 bases from V and 6 from J; bases not matched to a gene: 3. The CDR3: CASSGDRGYEKLFF. The DNA for the CDR3 is TGTGCCAGTAGTGGGGACAGGGGATATGAAAAACTGTTTTTT.

V is TRBV28 and J is TRBJ1-1; D remains ambiguous. CDR3 length equals 15 residues. Germline V gene lookup returns CDR1 MDHEN and CDR2 SYDVKM. Trimming removed 7 bases from V and 4 bases from J, with 19 bases in between. The CDR3 loop is CASTEPPGAGTEAFF. CDR3 DNA sequence: TGTGCCAGCACTGAACCGCCGGGCGCGGGCACTGAAGCTTTCTTT.

The chain employs TRBV6-6 and TRBJ1-1, with D tentatively TRBD1 (6 bases). This CDR3 has 14 amino acids. With 4 bases removed from V and 1 base from J, the gap between germline ends came to 10 bases. Germline CDR1 and CDR2: MNHNY and SVGAGI (reference sequence). The CDR3 spells CASSFTGTNTEAFF. The CDR3 DNA follows: TGTGCCAGCAGTTTCACAGGGACGAACACTGAAGCTTTCTTT.

This clone was seen just once. The chain uses TRBV9 and TRBJ2-7; TRBD1 agrees at 8 bases. This CDR3 has 14 residues. V shed 4 bases, J shed 5 bases, and the junction held 8 bases outside the gene matches. The V gene's germline CDR1 is SGDLS and CDR2 YYNGEE. CDR3 DNA: TGTGCCAGCAGCTCCCGGACAGGGTCGGACGAGCAGTACTTC. Translated, it gives CASSSRTGSDEQYF.

V is TRBV2 and J is TRBJ1-5; 11 bases are shared with TRBD1. Unmatched junction bases numbered 8, after V lost 6 bases and J lost 7 bases. CDR1 and CDR2 from the germline V gene are SNHLY and FYNNEI. This CDR3 region has 15 residues. The CDR3 nucleotides read TGTGCCAGCAGCGGACAGGGGGCGATTGGACAGCCCCAGCATTTT. Its protein product is CASSGQGAIGQPQHF.

V is TRBV7-9 and J is TRBJ2-3, with 12 bases lining up with TRBD1. The junction had 5 bases not matched to a gene; V was cut back by 5 bases and J by 5 bases. The CDR3 runs 15 residues. Germline CDR1 reads SEHNR; CDR2 reads FQNEAQ (reference sequence). For the CDR3, the DNA is TGTGCCAGCAGCGCCCGGGACAGGGGGCGAGATACGCAGTATTTT. Encoded protein: CASSARDRGRDTQYF. The full variable domain, its missing parts supplied by reference TRBV7-9 and TRBJ2-3, is DTGVSQNPRHKITKRGQNVTFRCDPISEHNRLYWYRQTLGQGPEFLTYFQNEAQLEKSRLLSDRFSAERPKGSFSTLEIQRTEQGDSAMYLCASSARDRGRDTQYFGPGTRLTVL.

The chain combines TRBV20-1 with TRBJ2-7; tentatively, D is TRBD2 (5 bases). Trimming shortened V by 5 bases and J by 5 bases, and 7 bases separated the two germline ends. Per germline, CDR1 DFQATT and CDR2 SNEGSKA (reference sequence). The CDR3 loop spans 10 amino acids. CDR3 coding DNA: TGCAGTGCTCGGGAAGACGAGCAGTACTTC. Translation: CSAREDEQYF.

The chain links TRBV5-1 to TRBJ2-7; 11 bases fit TRBD1. Germline lookup yields CDR1 SGHRS and CDR2 YFSETQ. V lost 4 bases and J lost 5; bases outside the gene matches: 8. This CDR3 is 15 amino acids long. CDR3 region: CASSNGQGAVHEQYF. DNA of the CDR3: TGCGCCAGCAGCAACGGACAGGGGGCGGTCCACGAGCAGTACTTC.

The V gene is TRBV28, the J gene TRBJ2-1; TRBD2 agrees at 11 bases. The trim removed 5 bases at V and 0 bases at J, leaving 9 bases unmatched. CDR3 size: 18 residues. Germline values: CDR1 MDHEN, CDR2 SYDVKM. The CDR3 nucleotides are TGTGCCAGCAGTATAGCGGGAGGGACCCTATACTCCTACAATGAGCAGTTCTTC. This sequence encodes CASSIAGGTLYSYNEQFF. Supplemented by reference TRBV28 and TRBJ2-1, the full variable domain reads DVKVTQSSRYLVKRTGEKVFLECVQDMDHENMFWYRQDPGLGLRLIYFSYDVKMKEKGDIPEGYSVSREKKERFSLILESASTNQTSMYLCASSIAGGTLYSYNEQFFGPGTRLTVL.

J is TRBJ2-1 and V is TRBV11-2; 10 bases agree with TRBD2. Germline V gene data show CDR1 as SGHAT and CDR2 as FQNNGV. J lost 4 bases, V lost 2 bases, and 11 bases had no gene match. The length of the CDR3 is 18 residues. CDR3 in DNA: TGTGCCAGCAGCTTATATTCAGCGGGAGGGCCGAGATACAATGAGCAGTTCTTC. Its protein product is CASSLYSAGGPRYNEQFF.